These T cell receptor beta chains were read from a single sample in a study of blood T cell repertoires in COVID-19. Assay used: immunoSEQ multiplex PCR; TCRdb lists only in-frame clones, some missing. The sample holds roughly 180,000 clones, 70% to 85% seen once. Source material: peripheral blood. Every receptor here comes from a man aged 60 to 69 who had recovered from COVID-19. CDR3s include the opening cysteine and the closing phenylalanine or tryptophan. Fields, in order: clone size, V gene, D gene, J gene, CDR3 length, CDR3 DNA, CDR3 protein. D genes are given only for firm matches. For some rows the clone size is stated as once, few or many, or as a class when expanded; others skip it.

.	TRBV6-4	.	TRBJ1-6	14	TGTGCCAGCAGTGTTGGGGCTTCTAATTCACCCCTCCACTTT	CASSVGASNSPLHF
.	TRBV12-3/TRBV12-4	.	TRBJ1-1	13	TGTGCCAGCAGTTCCAGGGGCAACACTGAAGCTTTCTTT	CASSSRGNTEAFF
.	TRBV7-6	.	TRBJ2-7	13	TGTGCCAGCAGCCCCCAGGGGTACTACGAGCAGTACTTC	CASSPQGYYEQYF
.	TRBV2	TRBD2	TRBJ2-6	19	TGTGCCACCGGGGGAGGGCTGAAGGCTTCGAGCTCTGGGGCCAACGTCCTGACTTTC	CATGGGLKASSSGANVLTF
.	TRBV5-6	.	TRBJ1-2	14	TGTGCCAGCAGCTGGATTGATGGGCCCGAGGGCTACACCTTC	CASSWIDGPEGYTF
.	TRBV5-1	TRBD2	TRBJ2-6	18	TGCGCCAGCAGCTGGACTAGCGGGGTTCTCTCTGGGGCCAACGTCCTGACTTTC	CASSWTSGVLSGANVLTF
few	TRBV6-5	TRBD2	TRBJ2-1	14	TGTGCCAGCACCCGGACTAGCGGAGACAATGAGCAGTTCTTC	CASTRTSGDNEQFF
.	TRBV19	.	TRBJ1-5	14	TGTGCCAGTAGTTCCGGGAAGGGCAATCAGCCCCAGCATTTT	CASSSGKGNQPQHF
few	TRBV11-2	.	TRBJ2-2	17	TGTGCCAGCAGCTTAGATCTAAGCCAGGGTAGGGCCGGGGAGCTGTTTTTT	CASSLDLSQGRAGELFF
.	TRBV6-5	.	TRBJ1-5	12	TGTGCCAGCAGTTACAGAGATCAGCCCCAGCATTTT	CASSYRDQPQHF
few	TRBV19	TRBD1	TRBJ2-6	18	TGTGCCAGTAGTAAGGGACAGCCCTGGGACTCTGGGGCCAACGTCCTGACTTTC	CASSKGQPWDSGANVLTF
.	TRBV19	.	TRBJ2-5	13	TGTGCCAGTAGTTCCCGGCAGGGCGGGACCCAGTACTTC	CASSSRQGGTQYF
.	TRBV3-1/TRBV3-2	TRBD2	TRBJ2-3	16	TGTGCCAGCAGCCAAGATCTAGCGGGAATACCGGATACGCAGTATTTT	CASSQDLAGIPDTQYF
few	TRBV7-2	TRBD1	TRBJ2-1	15	TGTGCCAGCAGCTTAGGGACAGGGGGCGGGAATGAGCAGTTCTTC	CASSLGTGGGNEQFF
.	TRBV6-6	.	TRBJ1-1	15	TGTGCCAGCAGTTACTCGGGAGGGAGGGGTACTGAAGCTTTCTTT	CASSYSGGRGTEAFF
.	TRBV6-5	.	TRBJ2-7	16	TGTGCCAGCAGTTTAGGTATATCTAGCGTTACCTACGAGCAGTACTTC	CASSLGISSVTYEQYF
.	TRBV5-6	TRBD1	TRBJ2-7	15	TGTGCCAGCAGCTTGTTCGACAGGGGGTTCTACGAGCAGTACTTC	CASSLFDRGFYEQYF
.	TRBV7-7	TRBD2	TRBJ2-5	16	TGTGCTAGCAGCTTAGGCTCCGGGGGGGCCGGTGAGACCCAGTACTTC	CASSLGSGGAGETQYF
.	TRBV5-1	.	TRBJ1-1	12	TGCGCCAGCAGGCAAACAGATTTTGAAGCTTTCTTT	CASRQTDFEAFF
.	TRBV7-2	TRBD2	TRBJ2-7	14	TGTGCCAGCAGACTAGGAGGGGAGGGCAACGAGCAGTACTTC	CASRLGGEGNEQYF
.	TRBV18	TRBD2	TRBJ2-7	16	TGTGCCAGCTCACCGGGACTAGCGGGGGAAAAGTTCGAGCAGTACTTC	CASSPGLAGEKFEQYF
.	TRBV19	TRBD1	TRBJ2-5	15	TGTGCCAGTAGTATCTCTACAGGGGAAGGAGAGACCCAGTACTTC	CASSISTGEGETQYF
.	TRBV3-1/TRBV3-2	.	TRBJ1-6	15	TGTGCCAGCAGCTCCCCGGGGAACGGTAATTCACCCCTCCACTTT	CASSSPGNGNSPLHF
.	TRBV7-8	.	TRBJ1-6	12	TGTGCCAGCAGTCGACTTGATTCACCCCTCCACTTT	CASSRLDSPLHF
.	TRBV6-6	TRBD1	TRBJ1-1	16	TGTGCCAGCAGTACCGGGACAGGGACGGTTAGTGCCGAAGCTTTCTTT	CASSTGTGTVSAEAFF
.	TRBV27	TRBD1	TRBJ1-6	14	TGTGCCAGCAGCTCGGACAGGGGGCTATCACCCCTCCACTTT	CASSSDRGLSPLHF